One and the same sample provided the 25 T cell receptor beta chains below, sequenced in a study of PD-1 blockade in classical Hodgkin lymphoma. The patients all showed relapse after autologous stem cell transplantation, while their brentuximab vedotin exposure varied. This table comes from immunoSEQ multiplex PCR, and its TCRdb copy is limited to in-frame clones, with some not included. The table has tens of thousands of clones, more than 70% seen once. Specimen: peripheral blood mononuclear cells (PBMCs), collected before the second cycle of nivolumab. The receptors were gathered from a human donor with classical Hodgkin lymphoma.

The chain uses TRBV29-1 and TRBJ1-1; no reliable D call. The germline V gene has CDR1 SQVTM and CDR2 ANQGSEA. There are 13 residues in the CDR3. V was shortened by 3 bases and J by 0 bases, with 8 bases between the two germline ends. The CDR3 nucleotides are TGCAGCGTTGAGATTTACATGAACACTGAAGCTTTCTTT. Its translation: CSVEIYMNTEAFF.

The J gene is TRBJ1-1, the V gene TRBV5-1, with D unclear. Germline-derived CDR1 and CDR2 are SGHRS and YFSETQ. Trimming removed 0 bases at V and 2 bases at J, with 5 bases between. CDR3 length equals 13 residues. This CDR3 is CASSLAANTEAFF. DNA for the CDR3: TGCGCCAGCAGCTTGGCCGCAAACACTGAAGCTTTCTTT.

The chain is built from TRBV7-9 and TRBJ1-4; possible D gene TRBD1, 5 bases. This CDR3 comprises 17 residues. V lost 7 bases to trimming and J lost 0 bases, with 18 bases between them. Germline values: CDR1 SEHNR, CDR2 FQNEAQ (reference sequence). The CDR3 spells CASTIDRPTATNEKLFF. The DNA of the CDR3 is TGTGCCAGCACCATCGACAGACCCACTGCAACTAATGAAAAACTGTTTTTT.

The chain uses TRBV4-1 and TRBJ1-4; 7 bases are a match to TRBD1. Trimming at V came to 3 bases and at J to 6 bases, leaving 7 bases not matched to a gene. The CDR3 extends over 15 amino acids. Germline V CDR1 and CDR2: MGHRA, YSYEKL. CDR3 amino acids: CASSHLGTADEKLFF. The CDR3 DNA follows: TGCGCCAGCAGCCACCTCGGGACAGCAGATGAAAAACTGTTTTTT.

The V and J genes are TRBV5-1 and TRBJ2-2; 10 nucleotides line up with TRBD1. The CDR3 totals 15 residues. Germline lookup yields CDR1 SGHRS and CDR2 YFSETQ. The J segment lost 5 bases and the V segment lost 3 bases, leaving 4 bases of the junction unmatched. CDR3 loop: CASSSDRGPTGELFF. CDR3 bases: TGCGCCAGCAGCTCAGACAGGGGGCCTACCGGGGAGCTGTTTTTT.

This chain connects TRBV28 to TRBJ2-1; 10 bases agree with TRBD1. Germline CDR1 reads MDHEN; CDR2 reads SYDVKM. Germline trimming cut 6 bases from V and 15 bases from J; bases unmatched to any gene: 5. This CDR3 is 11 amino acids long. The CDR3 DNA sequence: TGTGCCAGCAGCCTCGACAGGGGGCGGTTCTTC. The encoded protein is CASSLDRGRFF.

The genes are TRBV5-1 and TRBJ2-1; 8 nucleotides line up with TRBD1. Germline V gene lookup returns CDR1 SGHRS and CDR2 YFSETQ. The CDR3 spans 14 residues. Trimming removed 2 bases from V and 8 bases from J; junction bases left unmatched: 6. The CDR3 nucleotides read TGCGCCAGCAGCTTAAGGGACAGGTTGCATGAGCAGTTCTTC. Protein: CASSLRDRLHEQFF. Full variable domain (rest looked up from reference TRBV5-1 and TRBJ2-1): KAGVTQTPRYLIKTRGQQVTLSCSPISGHRSVSWYQQTPGQGLQFLFEYFSETQRNKGNFPGRFSGRQFSNSRSEMNVSTLELGDSALYLCASSLRDRLHEQFFGPGTRLTVL.

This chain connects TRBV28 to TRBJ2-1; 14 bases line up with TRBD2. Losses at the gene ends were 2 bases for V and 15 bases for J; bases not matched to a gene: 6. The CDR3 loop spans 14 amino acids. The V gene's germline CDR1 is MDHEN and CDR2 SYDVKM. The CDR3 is CASSLGGLAGDRFF. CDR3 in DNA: TGTGCCAGCAGTTTAGGGGGACTAGCGGGGGATCGGTTCTTC.

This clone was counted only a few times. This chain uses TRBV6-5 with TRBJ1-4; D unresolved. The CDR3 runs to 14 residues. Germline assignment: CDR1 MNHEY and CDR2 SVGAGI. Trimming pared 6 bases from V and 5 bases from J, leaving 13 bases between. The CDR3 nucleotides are TGTGCCAGCAGGAGGACGGGTCAAAATGAAAAACTGTTTTTT. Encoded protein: CASRRTGQNEKLFF.

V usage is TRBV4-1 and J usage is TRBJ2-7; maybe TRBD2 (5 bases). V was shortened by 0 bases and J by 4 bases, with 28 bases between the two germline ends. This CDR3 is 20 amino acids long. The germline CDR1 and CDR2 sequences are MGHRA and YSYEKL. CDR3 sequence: CASSQESGVGNFLRRYEQYF. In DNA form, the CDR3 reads TGCGCCAGCAGCCAAGAGTCCGGGGTCGGTAATTTCCTTCGTCGATACGAGCAGTACTTC.

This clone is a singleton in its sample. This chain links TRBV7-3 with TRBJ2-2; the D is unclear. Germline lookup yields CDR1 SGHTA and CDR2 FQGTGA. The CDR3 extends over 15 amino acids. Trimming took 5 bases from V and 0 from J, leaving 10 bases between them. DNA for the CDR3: TGTGCCAGCAGCCCACTCCGGGCGAACACCGGGGAGCTGTTTTTT. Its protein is CASSPLRANTGELFF.

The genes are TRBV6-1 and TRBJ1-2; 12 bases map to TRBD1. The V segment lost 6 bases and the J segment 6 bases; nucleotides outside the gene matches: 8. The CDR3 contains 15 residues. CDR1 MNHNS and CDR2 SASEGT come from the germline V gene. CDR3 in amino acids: CASSLEGQGANGYTF. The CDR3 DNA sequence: TGTGCCAGCAGCTTAGAGGGACAGGGGGCAAATGGCTACACCTTC.

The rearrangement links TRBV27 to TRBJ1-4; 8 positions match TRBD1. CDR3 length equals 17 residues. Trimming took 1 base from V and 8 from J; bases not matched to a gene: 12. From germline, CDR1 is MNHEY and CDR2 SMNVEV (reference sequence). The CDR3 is CASSLYSTRGLREKLFF. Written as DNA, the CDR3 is TGTGCCAGCAGTTTATATTCCACCAGGGGGCTTCGGGAAAAACTGTTTTTT. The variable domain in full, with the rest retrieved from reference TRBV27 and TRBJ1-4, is EAQVTQNPRYLITVTGKKLTVTCSQNMNHEYMSWYRQDPGLGLRQIYYSMNVEVTDKGDVPEGYKVSRKEKRNFPLILESPSPNQTSLYFCASSLYSTRGLREKLFFGSGTQLSVL.

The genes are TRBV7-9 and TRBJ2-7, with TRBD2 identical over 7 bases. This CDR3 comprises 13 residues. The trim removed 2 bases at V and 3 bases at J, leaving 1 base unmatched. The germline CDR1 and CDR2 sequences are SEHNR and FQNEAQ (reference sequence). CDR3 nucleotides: TGTGCCAGCAGCTTAACGGGGGGCTACGAGCAGTACTTC. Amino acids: CASSLTGGYEQYF.

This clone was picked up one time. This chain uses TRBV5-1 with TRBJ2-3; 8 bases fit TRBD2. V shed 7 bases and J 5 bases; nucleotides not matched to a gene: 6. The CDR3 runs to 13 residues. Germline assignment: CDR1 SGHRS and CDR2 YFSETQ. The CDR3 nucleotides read TGCGCCAGCCGTAGCGGGGTACAAGATACGCAGTATTTT. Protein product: CASRSGVQDTQYF.

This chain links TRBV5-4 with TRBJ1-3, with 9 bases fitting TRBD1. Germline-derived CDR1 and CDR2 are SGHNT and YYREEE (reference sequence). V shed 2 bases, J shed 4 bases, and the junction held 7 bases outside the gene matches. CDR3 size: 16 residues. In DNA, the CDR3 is TGTGCCAGCAGCTTCTCACAGGGGGCGCGGGGAAACACCATATATTTT. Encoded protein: CASSFSQGARGNTIYF.

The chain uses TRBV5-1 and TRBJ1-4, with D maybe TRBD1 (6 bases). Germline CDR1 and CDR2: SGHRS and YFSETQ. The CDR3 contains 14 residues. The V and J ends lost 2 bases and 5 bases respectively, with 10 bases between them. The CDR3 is CASSLERGNEKLFF. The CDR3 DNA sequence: TGCGCCAGCAGCTTAGAGAGGGGGAATGAAAAACTGTTTTTT.

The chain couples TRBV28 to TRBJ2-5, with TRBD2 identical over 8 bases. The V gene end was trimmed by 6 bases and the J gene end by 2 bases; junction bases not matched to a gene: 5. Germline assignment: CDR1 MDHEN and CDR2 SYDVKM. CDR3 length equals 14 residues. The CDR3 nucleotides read TGTGCCAGCAGCATACTAGCGGAACAAGAGACCCAGTACTTC. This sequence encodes CASSILAEQETQYF.

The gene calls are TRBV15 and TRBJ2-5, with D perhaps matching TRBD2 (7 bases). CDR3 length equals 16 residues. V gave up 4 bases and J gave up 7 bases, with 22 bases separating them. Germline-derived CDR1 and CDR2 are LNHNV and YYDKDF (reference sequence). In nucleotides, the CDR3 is TGTGCCACCAGCACTACCCTGGGGGGGCCCCTCGGGACCCAGTACTTC. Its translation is CATSTTLGGPLGTQYF.

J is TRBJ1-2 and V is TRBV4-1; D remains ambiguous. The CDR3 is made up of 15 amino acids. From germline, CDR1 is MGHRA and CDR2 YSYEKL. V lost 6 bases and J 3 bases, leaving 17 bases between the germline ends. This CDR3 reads CASRDPVRADYGYTF. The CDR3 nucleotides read TGCGCCAGCAGGGACCCGGTGAGGGCGGACTATGGCTACACCTTC.

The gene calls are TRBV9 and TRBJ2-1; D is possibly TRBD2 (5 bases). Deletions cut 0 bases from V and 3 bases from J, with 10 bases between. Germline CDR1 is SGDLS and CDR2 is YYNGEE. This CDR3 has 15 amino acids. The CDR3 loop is CASSVGNEGYNEQFF. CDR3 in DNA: TGTGCCAGCAGCGTAGGTAACGAGGGCTACAATGAGCAGTTCTTC.

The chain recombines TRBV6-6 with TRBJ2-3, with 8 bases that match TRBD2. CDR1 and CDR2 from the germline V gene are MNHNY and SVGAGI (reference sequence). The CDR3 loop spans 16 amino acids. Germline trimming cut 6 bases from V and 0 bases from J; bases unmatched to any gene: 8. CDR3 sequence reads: CASRPTSGTSTDTQYF. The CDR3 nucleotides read TGTGCCAGCAGACCCACTAGCGGCACTAGCACAGATACGCAGTATTTT.

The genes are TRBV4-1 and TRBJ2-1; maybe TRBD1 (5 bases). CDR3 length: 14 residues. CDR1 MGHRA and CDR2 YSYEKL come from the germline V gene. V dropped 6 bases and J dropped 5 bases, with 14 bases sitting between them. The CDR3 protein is CASRQRQKNNEQFF. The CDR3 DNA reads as TGCGCCAGCAGACAGAGACAGAAGAACAATGAGCAGTTCTTC.

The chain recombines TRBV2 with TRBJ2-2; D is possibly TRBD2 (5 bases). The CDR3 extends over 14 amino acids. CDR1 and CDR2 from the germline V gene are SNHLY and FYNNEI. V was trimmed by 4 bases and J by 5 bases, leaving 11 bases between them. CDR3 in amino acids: CASSARSGTGELFF. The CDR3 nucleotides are TGTGCCAGCAGTGCTCGGTCGGGAACCGGGGAGCTGTTTTTT.

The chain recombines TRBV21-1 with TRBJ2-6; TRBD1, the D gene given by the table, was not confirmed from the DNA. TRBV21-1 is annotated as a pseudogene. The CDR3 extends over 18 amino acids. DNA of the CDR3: TGTGCCAGCAGCAAATGTAGGGACAGGAACTCTGGGGCCAACGTCCTGACTTTC. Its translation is CASSKCRDRNSGANVLTF.